This TCR beta chain was obtained from a study of glioma-infiltrating T cells after dendritic cell vaccination (dated by TCRdb to the mid-2010s). Notes on the research overall: Of the approximately 15 glioblastoma patients in the cohort, all drawn from Phase I and II dendritic cell vaccination trials, 9 were newly diagnosed and 6 had recurrent disease. Between the early 2000s and the early 2010s, the patients were given dendritic cell vaccination pulsed with autologous tumor lysate. The vaccine consisted of monocyte-derived dendritic cells cultured seven to eight days with IL-4 and GM-CSF, then pulsed overnight with autologous tumor lysate. Patients received three intradermal dendritic cell vaccine injections at biweekly intervals in the arm below the axilla. In glioblastoma patients vaccinated with dendritic cells, deep sequencing of TCR beta CDR3 regions served to measure the amount of tumor-infiltrating lymphocytes and to compare repertoires between tumor and blood. Survival after dendritic cell vaccination was correlated with TCR sequencing metrics such as TIL content and the overlap between tumor and blood repertoires. The study at large found these results: After dendritic cell vaccination, a higher estimated pretreatment TIL content predicted longer time to progression and overall survival. The three-group TCR overlap response model was described as speculative and requiring prospective validation. No direct relationship between TCR clonality and survival was found, suggesting a diverse polyclonal response may matter. The cohort was small and heterogeneous, and full blood and tumor sets were available for few patients, with initial-recurrent tumor pairs available for even fewer patients.

The CDR3 starts with the cysteine, ends with the phenylalanine, and has 14 residues. Of all the DNA, just the CDR3 is kept, 42 bases in frame from base 1. CDR1 and CDR2 (SNHLY, FYNNEI) derive from the germline V gene. Deletion took 6 bases off V and 2 bases off J, with a span of 13 bases between the germline ends. To be selected, patients needed enough residual fresh-frozen tumor tissue and more than two years of available survival data. An isocitrate dehydrogenase mutation was not carried by any of the glioblastoma patients, although molecular status was otherwise variable. PBMC were collected before vaccination, two weeks after the third vaccination, and at tumor progression when it occurred. The Qiagen DNeasy Blood extraction Kit was used for extraction of genomic DNA. Remarks on this clone: Its binding antigen is unknown. It has no much larger one-base neighbor in the sample; base qualities were not kept.

TCRB CDR3 regions were amplified from approximately 2 ug genomic DNA, or all available DNA if less, using the immunoSEQ assay. Multiplex PCR used 60 forward primers for TCR V beta segments and 13 reverse primers for J beta segments. To estimate reads per starting template, synthetic control templates were spiked into each sample at limiting dilution. Sequencing produced 87 bp reads on the Illumina HiSeq System. From the authors' description of their analysis: PCR and sequencing errors were removed by a nearest neighbor algorithm that merged closely related sequences. TCR overlap was defined as the percentage of unique tumor TCR beta sequences that were also present in the same patient's peripheral blood. TCRdb carries this immuneACCESS record with in-frame sequences only. Its versions omit some clonotypes, under half of them owing to an unresolved V gene in the studies checked, with the rest unexplained. Clone size and V and J calls were adopted from that table, with D and trimming inferred from the DNA. The sample records tens of thousands of clones, 70% to 90% of which are singletons. Around 3.2% of the sample goes to the ten largest clones.

The TCR was taken from a human donor with glioblastoma. Sequenced here: blood, sampled before dendritic cell vaccination. The sequence joins TRBV2 to TRBJ1-2; the D gene is perhaps TRBD1, on 6 matching bases. The CDR3 region: CASRPTTGNYGYTF. The nucleotides read TGTGCCAGCAGACCTACCACAGGGAACTATGGCTACACCTTC. The full variable domain, completed from the reference TRBV2 and TRBJ1-2 proteins outside the CDR3, reads EPEVTQTPSHQVTQMGQEVILRCVPISNHLYFYWYRQILGQKVEFLVSFYNNEISEKSEIFDDQFSVERPDGSNFTLKIRSTKLEDSAMYFCASRPTTGNYGYTFGSGTRLTVV.